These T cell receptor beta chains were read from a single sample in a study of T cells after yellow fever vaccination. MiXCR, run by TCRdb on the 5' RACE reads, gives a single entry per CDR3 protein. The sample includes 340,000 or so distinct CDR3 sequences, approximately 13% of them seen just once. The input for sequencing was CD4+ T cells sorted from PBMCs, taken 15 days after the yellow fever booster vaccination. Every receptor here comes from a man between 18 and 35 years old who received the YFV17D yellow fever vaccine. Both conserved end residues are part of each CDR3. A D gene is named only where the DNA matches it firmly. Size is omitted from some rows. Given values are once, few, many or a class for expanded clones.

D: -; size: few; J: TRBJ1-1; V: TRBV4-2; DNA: TGTGCCAGCAGCACCCGGGGGAGCACTGAAGCTTTCTTT; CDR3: CASSTRGSTEAFF
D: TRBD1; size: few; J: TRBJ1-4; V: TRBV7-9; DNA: TGTGCCAGCAGCCCCCCCGGGACAGGGTATGAAAAACTGTTTTTT; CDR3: CASSPPGTGYEKLFF
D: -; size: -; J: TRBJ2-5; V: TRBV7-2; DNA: TGTGCCAGCAACACCAGGGGCAGTTACCAAGAGACCCAGTACTTC; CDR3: CASNTRGSYQETQYF
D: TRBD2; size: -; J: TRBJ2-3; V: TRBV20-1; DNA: TGCAGTGCTACTGCGGGGGGGCAATTTGGGACAGATACGCAGTATTTT; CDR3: CSATAGGQFGTDTQYF
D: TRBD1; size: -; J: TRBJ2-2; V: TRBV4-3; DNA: TGCGCCAGCAGCCGGGGGACAGGGGGGATCACCGGGGAGCTGTTTTTT; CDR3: CASSRGTGGITGELFF
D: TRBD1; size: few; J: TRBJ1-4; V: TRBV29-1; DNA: TGCAGCGCCGTACAGGGGGCCGGTGAAAAACTGTTTTTT; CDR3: CSAVQGAGEKLFF
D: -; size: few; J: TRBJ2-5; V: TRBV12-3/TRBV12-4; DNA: TGTGCCAGCAGTCGGCAGGGACGGACAAATCAAGAGACCCAGTACTTC; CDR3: CASSRQGRTNQETQYF
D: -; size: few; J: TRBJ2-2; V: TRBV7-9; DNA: TGTGCCAGCAGCTTAGCTCGGACATACACCGGGGAGCTGTTTTTT; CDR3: CASSLARTYTGELFF
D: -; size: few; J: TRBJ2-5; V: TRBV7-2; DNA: TGTGCCAGCAGCTTAGAAGGGATCGGGGAGACCCAGTACTTC; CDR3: CASSLEGIGETQYF
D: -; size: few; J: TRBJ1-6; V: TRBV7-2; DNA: TGTGCCAGCAGCTTAGTCGCCCTAGGGAACTCACCCCTCCACTTT; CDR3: CASSLVALGNSPLHF
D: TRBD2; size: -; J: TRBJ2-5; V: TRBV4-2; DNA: TGTGCCAGCAGCCAAGACGGGACTACCTTCTTAGAGACCCAGTACTTC; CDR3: CASSQDGTTFLETQYF
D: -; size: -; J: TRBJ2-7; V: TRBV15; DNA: TGTGCCACCAGCAGAGGGCTAACAGGGAGCCACTACGAGCAGTACTTC; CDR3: CATSRGLTGSHYEQYF
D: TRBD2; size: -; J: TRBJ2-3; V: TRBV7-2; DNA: TGTGCCAGCAGGCCCGTCCTAGCGGGGGGGTGGGATACGCAGTATTTT; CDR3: CASRPVLAGGWDTQYF
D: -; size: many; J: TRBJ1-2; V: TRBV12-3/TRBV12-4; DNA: TGTGCCAGCAGTGGGGTCCAGGCAGCTGGCTACACCTTC; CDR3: CASSGVQAAGYTF
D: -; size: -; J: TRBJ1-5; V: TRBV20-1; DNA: TGCAGTGCTGGCCGTGTCGGCCTGGGCAATCAGCCCCAGCATTTT; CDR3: CSAGRVGLGNQPQHF
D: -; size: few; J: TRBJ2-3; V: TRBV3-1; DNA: TGTGCCAGCAGTCGTACTACCGGGACTCCGCAGTATTTT; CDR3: CASSRTTGTPQYF
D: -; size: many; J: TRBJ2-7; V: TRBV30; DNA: TGTGCCTGGAACAGGGAGGGCGACGAGCAGTACTTC; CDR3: CAWNREGDEQYF
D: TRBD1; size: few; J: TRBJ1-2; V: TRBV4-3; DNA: TGCGCCAGCAGCCAACATACGACAGGGAACTATGGCTACACCTTC; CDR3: CASSQHTTGNYGYTF
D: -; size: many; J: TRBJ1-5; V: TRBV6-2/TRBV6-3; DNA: TGTGCCAGCAGTTTCTTATTTCAGCCCCAGCATTTT; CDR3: CASSFLFQPQHF
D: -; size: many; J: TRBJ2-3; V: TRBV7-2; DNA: TGTGCCAGCAGCCCTCAGATCAGCGGGCAGTATTTT; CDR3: CASSPQISGQYF
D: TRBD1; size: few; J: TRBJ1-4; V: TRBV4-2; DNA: TGTGCCAGCAGCCAAGAAGGGACAGTAACTAATGAAAAACTGTTTTTT; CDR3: CASSQEGTVTNEKLFF
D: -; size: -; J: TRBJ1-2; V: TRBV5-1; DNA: TGCGCCAGCACCTTACAACAGGGACGAGTGGGTGGCTACACCTTC; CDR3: CASTLQQGRVGGYTF
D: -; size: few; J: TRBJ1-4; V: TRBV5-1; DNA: TGCGCCAGCAGCCCGGGACCAGTCTCAACTAATGAAAAACTGTTTTTT; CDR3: CASSPGPVSTNEKLFF
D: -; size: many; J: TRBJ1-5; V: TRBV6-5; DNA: TGTGCCAGCAGTTACGTTATAGGGGGTCAGCCCCAGCATTTT; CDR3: CASSYVIGGQPQHF
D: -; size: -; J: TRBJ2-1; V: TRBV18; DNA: TGTGCCAGCTCACCAAGGCAGGAGGTATCCTACAATGAGCAGTTCTTC; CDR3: CASSPRQEVSYNEQFF
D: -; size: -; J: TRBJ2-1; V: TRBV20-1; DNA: TGCAGTGCTCGCGCGCGTGGGGGTCCTTCCGGAAGGGAGCAGTTCTTC; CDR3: CSARARGGPSGREQFF
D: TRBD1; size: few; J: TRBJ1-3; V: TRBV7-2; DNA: TGTGCCAGCAGCTGGGCCGGGACAGGGGGAAACACCATATATTTT; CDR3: CASSWAGTGGNTIYF
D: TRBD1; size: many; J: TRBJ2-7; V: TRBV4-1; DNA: TGCGCCAGCAGCCCCTCCCCCCGGACAGGGGGCGAGCAGTACTTC; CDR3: CASSPSPRTGGEQYF
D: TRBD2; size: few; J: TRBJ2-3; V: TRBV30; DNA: TGTGCCTGGAGTGTTGGTGCGCGGGGGAGCGCAGATACGCAGTATTTT; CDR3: CAWSVGARGSADTQYF
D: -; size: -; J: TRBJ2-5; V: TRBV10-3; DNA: TGTGCCATCAGCCAAGGACCCCAAGAGACCCAGTACTTC; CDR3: CAISQGPQETQYF
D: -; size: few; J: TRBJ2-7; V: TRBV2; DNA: TGTGCTTCCCGCCGATACGAGCAGTACTTC; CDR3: CASRRYEQYF
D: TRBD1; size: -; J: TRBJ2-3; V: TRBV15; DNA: TGTGCCACCAGCTCGAACAGGGGGAGCACAGATACGCAGTATTTT; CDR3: CATSSNRGSTDTQYF
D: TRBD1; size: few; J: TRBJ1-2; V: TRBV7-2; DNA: TGTGCCAGCAGCTTCGACAGGGAGTACTATGGCTACACCTTC; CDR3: CASSFDREYYGYTF
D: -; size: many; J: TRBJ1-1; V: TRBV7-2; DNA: TGTGCCAGCACCTTTCAGGGGCTGACTGAAGCTTTCTTT; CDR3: CASTFQGLTEAFF
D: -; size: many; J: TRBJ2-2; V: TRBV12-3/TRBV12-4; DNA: TGTGCCAGCACGGTCTGGGGAGGAGGGGACACCGGGGAGCTGTTTTTT; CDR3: CASTVWGGGDTGELFF
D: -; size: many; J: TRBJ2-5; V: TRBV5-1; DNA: TGCGCCAGCAGCCTACAGCGGGGACAAGAAGAGACCCAGTACTTC; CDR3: CASSLQRGQEETQYF
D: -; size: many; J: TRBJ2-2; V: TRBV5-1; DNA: TGCGCCAGCAGCTCCCGGGGGGCGCCGAACACCGGGGAGCTGTTTTTT; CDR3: CASSSRGAPNTGELFF
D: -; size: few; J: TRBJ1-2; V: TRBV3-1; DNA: TGTGCCAGCAGCCACGACGCGGGGTCCGCTAACACCTATGGCTACACCTTC; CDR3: CASSHDAGSANTYGYTF
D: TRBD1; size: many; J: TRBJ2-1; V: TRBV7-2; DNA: TGTGCCAGCAGCACGGGACAGGGTAACTACAATGAGCAGTTCTTC; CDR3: CASSTGQGNYNEQFF
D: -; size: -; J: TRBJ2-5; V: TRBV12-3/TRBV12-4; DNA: TGTGCCAGCAGTCGAGACGGCCAGCGCCAAGAGACCCAGTACTTC; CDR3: CASSRDGQRQETQYF
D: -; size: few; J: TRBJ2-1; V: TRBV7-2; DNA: -; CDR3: CASSLLRANEQFF
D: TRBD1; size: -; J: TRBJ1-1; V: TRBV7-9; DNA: TGTGCCAGCAGGCCGACAGGGGGGATATACACTGAAGCTTTCTTT; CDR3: CASRPTGGIYTEAFF
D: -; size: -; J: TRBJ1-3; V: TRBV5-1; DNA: TGCGCCAGCAGACCACAGGATACCTCTGGAAACACCATATATTTT; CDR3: CASRPQDTSGNTIYF